Below, 17 T cell receptor beta chains from the same sample are listed, as sequenced in a study of OX40 agonist ivuxolimab in advanced cancers. Sequencing used immunoSEQ multiplex PCR; TCRdb keeps in-frame clones, though not all of them. This table holds 50,000 to 65,000 clones, 70% to 90% found once. The source was CD4+ or CD8+ T cells sorted from blood, collected in a trial of the OX40 agonist ivuxolimab. The source is an adult with an advanced solid tumor such as melanoma, head and neck, liver or kidney cancer.

The chain carries TRBV4-3 and TRBJ2-3; D may match TRBD1 or TRBD2 (5 bases each). From germline, CDR1 is LGHNA and CDR2 YSLEER. V shed 2 bases and J shed 7 bases, with 16 bases lying between them. The CDR3 sequence is 15 residues long. Here the CDR3 DNA reads TGCGCCAGCAGCCAAAGGTTTTTGGGGGATTATACGCAGTATTTT. Translated: CASSQRFLGDYTQYF.

The J gene is TRBJ2-2, the V gene TRBV9, with 8 bases matching TRBD1. This CDR3 has 16 amino acids. CDR1 SGDLS and CDR2 YYNGEE come from the germline V gene. The ends lost 3 bases at V and 0 bases at J; junction bases unmatched: 4. DNA for the CDR3: TGTGCCAGCAGCGCCGGGACAGGAGCGAACACCGGGGAGCTGTTTTTT. Translating it yields CASSAGTGANTGELFF.

V gene TRBV7-8 combines with J gene TRBJ2-7; TRBD2 matches 8 bases. From germline, CDR1 is SGHVS and CDR2 FQNEAQ. CDR3 length equals 12 residues. Unmatched junction bases numbered 4, after V lost 8 bases and J lost 4 bases. The DNA of the CDR3 is TGTGCCAGCGGCGGGGGGCATTACGAGCAGTACTTC. Its protein is CASGGGHYEQYF. Looking up the rest from reference TRBV7-8 and TRBJ2-7 gives the full variable domain: GAGVSQSPRYKVAKRGQDVALRCDPISGHVSLFWYQQALGQGPEFLTYFQNEAQLDKSGLPSDRFFAERPEGSVSTLKIQRTQQEDSAVYLCASGGGHYEQYFGPGTRLTVT.

The V gene is TRBV5-1, the J gene TRBJ1-1; unclear D gene. V shed 0 bases and J shed 10 bases, with 10 bases lying between them. CDR3 length equals 12 residues. CDR1 and CDR2 from the germline V gene are SGHRS and YFSETQ. The CDR3 spells CASSLEAGRAFF. The CDR3 DNA sequence: TGCGCCAGCAGCTTGGAGGCCGGTCGAGCTTTCTTT.

The CDR3: CASSRDRDQPQHF. CDR3 nucleotides: TGTGCCAGCAGCAGGGATCGGGATCAGCCCCAGCATTTT. V gene TRBV7-6 combines with J gene TRBJ1-5; D is unresolved. V was cut by 5 bases and J by 5 bases, with 10 bases left in between. The CDR3 runs 13 residues. Germline V gene sequence: CDR1 SGHVS, CDR2 FNYEAQ.

The chain has TRBV7-2 and TRBJ2-3; no clear D gene. This CDR3 region has 16 residues. With 2 bases removed from V and 0 bases from J, the gap between germline ends came to 12 bases. Germline loops: CDR1 SGHTA, CDR2 FQGNSA. CDR3 coding DNA: TGTGCCAGCAGCTTACTCGGTCCGGCTAGCACAGATACGCAGTATTTT. Amino acid sequence: CASSLLGPASTDTQYF.

The CDR3 sequence: CASSPLVPSYNEQFF. The CDR3 nucleotides read TGTGCCAGCAGCCCACTAGTGCCGTCCTACAATGAGCAGTTCTTC. This sequence joins TRBV5-8 and TRBJ2-1; tentative D call: TRBD2 (5 bases). CDR1 is SGHTS, CDR2 YDEGEE, per germline. The CDR3 loop spans 15 amino acids. Trimming removed 4 bases from V and 1 base from J, with 12 bases in between.

V is TRBV28 and J is TRBJ2-7; D possibly corresponds to TRBD2 (6 bases). Germline loops: CDR1 MDHEN, CDR2 SYDVKM. The CDR3 runs to 17 residues. V was cut by 3 bases and J by 1 base, with 19 bases left in between. The DNA of the CDR3 is TGTGCCAGCAGTTTGAATCTGGCGGGAACTCGTTCCTACGAGCAGTACTTC. Residues: CASSLNLAGTRSYEQYF.

This chain's CDR3 is CASSLHSPGNTGELFF. The CDR3 DNA sequence: TGTGCCAGCAGCTTACATTCCCCCGGGAACACCGGGGAGCTGTTTTTT. This sequence joins TRBV7-2 and TRBJ2-2; no reliable D call. V was clipped by 2 bases and J by 1 base, with 11 bases between them. The germline CDR1 and CDR2 sequences are SGHTA and FQGNSA. The CDR3 totals 16 residues.

The sample holds one count of this clone. The chain is built from TRBV29-1 and TRBJ2-3; TRBD2 matches 14 bases. The CDR3 spans 14 residues. With V trimmed by 4 bases and J by 4 bases, 1 base remained unmatched. Per the germline V gene, CDR1 is SQVTM and CDR2 is ANQGSEA. The CDR3 nucleotides are TGCAGCGTTGGGACTAGCGGGAGGTCAGATACGCAGTATTTT. This codes for CSVGTSGRSDTQYF.

The rearrangement joins TRBV4-3 to TRBJ1-2, with unresolved D. The CDR3 has 15 residues. V gave up 0 bases and J gave up 5 bases, with 13 bases separating them. CDR1 LGHNA and CDR2 YSLEER come from the germline V gene. This CDR3 is CASSQDLKEIYGYTF. The DNA of the CDR3 is TGCGCCAGCAGCCAAGATCTGAAGGAAATATATGGCTACACCTTC.

This CDR3 reads CASSPIGGATYNEQFF. CDR3 coding DNA: TGTGCCAGCAGCCCTATCGGGGGCGCGACCTACAATGAGCAGTTCTTC. The chain couples TRBV25-1 to TRBJ2-1, with D perhaps being TRBD1 or TRBD2 (6 bases each). The CDR3 spans 16 residues. Germline V gene data show CDR1 as MGHDK and CDR2 as SYGVNS. The ends were cut back, 6 bases at V and 2 bases at J, with 17 bases in the middle.

The sample holds a few counts of this clone. The chain is built from TRBV7-2 and TRBJ2-5; no clear D. Germline assignment: CDR1 SGHTA and CDR2 FQGNSA. Trimming shortened V by 4 bases and J by 2 bases, and 11 bases separated the two germline ends. This CDR3 has 14 amino acids. In DNA, the CDR3 is TGTGCCAGCAGCTCCAGACGTTTACAAGAGACCCAGTACTTC. This encodes CASSSRRLQETQYF.

The J gene is TRBJ2-7, the V gene TRBV7-9; 7 bases match TRBD1. Germline CDR1 SEHNR, CDR2 FQNEAQ (reference sequence). CDR3 length: 15 residues. Losses at the gene ends were 2 bases for V and 6 bases for J; bases not matched to a gene: 10. CDR3 nucleotides: TGTGCCAGCAGCTTAACGACAGGGCTCTACGCCGAGCAGTACTTC. It codes for CASSLTTGLYAEQYF.

The rearrangement links TRBV19 to TRBJ2-7; no reliable D call. There are 13 residues in the CDR3. The germline gives CDR1 LNHDA, CDR2 SQIVND (reference sequence). The V and J ends lost 6 bases and 4 bases respectively, with 13 bases between them. The DNA of the CDR3 is TGTGCCAGTAGAGGTGTTATGGCGTACGAGCAGTACTTC. Protein: CASRGVMAYEQYF.

The V gene is TRBV2, the J gene TRBJ1-4, with D tentatively TRBD1 (6 bases). From germline, CDR1 is SNHLY and CDR2 FYNNEI. This CDR3 spans 15 amino acids. The ends were cut back, 6 bases at V and 1 base at J, with 12 bases in the middle. The CDR3 coding sequence is TGTGCCAGCAGCTTCACAGGGCAAACTAATGAAAAACTGTTTTTT. This sequence encodes CASSFTGQTNEKLFF.

The gene calls are TRBV30 and TRBJ2-3; D is possibly TRBD2 (6 bases). CDR3 size: 13 residues. From germline, CDR1 is GTSNPN and CDR2 SVGIG (reference sequence). The V end lost 5 bases, the J end lost 2 bases, and 11 bases lay between the germline ends. Here the CDR3 reads CAWSGTDTDTQYF. CDR3 in DNA: TGTGCCTGGTCCGGGACTGACACAGATACGCAGTATTTT.